One sample yielded the 19 T cell receptor beta chains listed below, sequenced in a study of cytomegalovirus exposure and HLA in healthy donors. Primers included in the PCR were 60 Vbeta and 13 Jbeta primers. TCRdb's copy holds only in-frame clones and misses some; the assay was immunoSEQ multiplex PCR. Here the sample spans around 100,000 clones, 79% being singletons. Sequencing used PBMCs. These receptors were taken from a woman aged 40 to 50 in good health and CMV-seronegative.

This chain links TRBV7-9 with TRBJ1-1; 10 positions match TRBD1. The J segment lost 0 bases and the V segment lost 8 bases, leaving 9 bases of the junction unmatched. Germline V gene lookup returns CDR1 SEHNR and CDR2 FQNEAQ (reference sequence). The length of the CDR3 is 16 residues. Here the CDR3 DNA reads TGTGCCAGCGGGAGGGACAGGGGACAATTGAACACTGAAGCTTTCTTT. Protein product: CASGRDRGQLNTEAFF.

This chain joins TRBV5-4 and TRBJ2-5, with 9 nucleotides matching TRBD1. CDR3 size: 14 residues. J lost 2 bases, V lost 2 bases, and 1 base had no gene match. Germline CDR1 reads SGHNT; CDR2 reads YYREEE (reference sequence). The DNA for the CDR3 is TGTGCCAGCAGCTTCGACAGGGGGCAAGAGACCCAGTACTTC. Amino acid sequence: CASSFDRGQETQYF. Looking up the rest from reference TRBV5-4 and TRBJ2-5 gives the full variable domain: ETGVTQSPTHLIKTRGQQVTLRCSSQSGHNTVSWYQQALGQGPQFIFQYYREEENGRGNFPPRFSGLQFPNYSSELNVNALELDDSALYLCASSFDRGQETQYFGPGTRLLVL.

The rearrangement uses TRBV27 and TRBJ2-6; TRBD1 agrees at 7 bases. Trimming took 8 bases from V and 3 from J; bases not matched to a gene: 7. The CDR3 totals 15 residues. The V gene's germline CDR1 is MNHEY and CDR2 SMNVEV (reference sequence). CDR3 nucleotides: TGTGCCAGCGGAACGACAGGGAGTGGGGCCAACGTCCTGACTTTC. Its translation is CASGTTGSGANVLTF.

The V and J genes are TRBV28 and TRBJ1-2; 7 bases line up with TRBD1. From germline, CDR1 is MDHEN and CDR2 SYDVKM. After removal of 2 bases from V and 4 bases from J, the junction contained 13 bases not matched to a gene. This CDR3 spans 17 amino acids. In nucleotides, the CDR3 is TGTGCCAGCAGTTTAGGTCGAGCAGGGGGGAAACTCTATGGCTACACCTTC. Protein: CASSLGRAGGKLYGYTF.

This rearrangement joins TRBV28 to TRBJ2-7, with 7 bases identical to TRBD1. Germline CDR1 is MDHEN and CDR2 is SYDVKM. Losses at the gene ends were 4 bases for V and 3 bases for J; bases not matched to a gene: 6. The CDR3 spans 14 residues. CDR3 protein: CASSSYRGHYEQYF. CDR3 nucleotide sequence: TGTGCCAGCAGTTCATACAGGGGTCACTACGAGCAGTACTTC.

The chain recombines TRBV5-6 with TRBJ2-7, with a possible D match to TRBD1 (5 bases). V lost 4 bases and J 3 bases, leaving 11 bases between the germline ends. The CDR3 spans 13 residues. CDR1 and CDR2 (germline): SGHDT, YYEEEE. The CDR3 bases are TGTGCCAGCAGCACTACTCAGGGCTACGAGCAGTACTTC. Amino acids: CASSTTQGYEQYF.

CDR3 residues: CASSLGHSSLNTEAFF. In DNA form, the CDR3 reads TGTGCCAGCAGCTTGGGGCACAGCTCCTTGAACACTGAAGCTTTCTTT. The chain combines TRBV5-4 with TRBJ1-1; no reliable D call. The CDR3 spans 16 residues. CDR1 is SGHNT, CDR2 YYREEE, per germline (reference sequence). Trimming removed 0 bases from V and 0 bases from J, with 12 bases in between.

This rearrangement joins TRBV19 to TRBJ1-5; D unresolved. Looked up from germline, CDR1 is LNHDA and CDR2 is SQIVND (reference sequence). V lost 4 bases, J lost 0 bases, and 10 bases lay in between. This CDR3 is 15 amino acids long. The CDR3 nucleotides read TGTGCCAGTAGTAGGAAGGAGATTAGCAATCAGCCCCAGCATTTT. Residues: CASSRKEISNQPQHF.

This sequence joins TRBV6-1 and TRBJ2-1; a weak D match, TRBD1 (5 bases). Trimming stripped 4 bases from V and 7 bases from J, with 14 bases between. CDR1 is MNHNS, CDR2 SASEGT, per germline. The CDR3 spans 14 residues. The CDR3 protein is CASSAWSGSNEQFF. The DNA of the CDR3 is TGTGCCAGCAGTGCTTGGTCAGGGTCAAATGAGCAGTTCTTC.

The chain joins TRBV19 to TRBJ1-5, with D tentatively TRBD1 (6 bases). Trimming took off 6 bases at V and 5 bases at J, with 11 bases between the two ends. CDR3 length equals 13 residues. Germline V CDR1 and CDR2: LNHDA, SQIVND (reference sequence). The CDR3 DNA is TGTGCCAGTAGCCGGGACACCGATCAGCCCCAGCATTTT. This sequence encodes CASSRDTDQPQHF.

The V call is TRBV28, the J call TRBJ2-7, with 15 bases aligning to TRBD2. The junction had 16 bases not matched to a gene; V was cut back by 3 bases and J by 4 bases. Germline CDR1 is MDHEN and CDR2 is SYDVKM. The CDR3 sequence is 20 residues long. This chain's CDR3 is CASSLDLRGLAGGPGYEQYF. The CDR3 bases are TGTGCCAGCAGTTTGGACCTGAGAGGACTAGCGGGAGGGCCGGGGTACGAGCAGTACTTC.

This sequence joins TRBV5-4 and TRBJ2-1; D is uncertain. The V and J ends lost 1 base and 4 bases respectively, with 9 bases between them. CDR1 and CDR2 from the germline V gene are SGHNT and YYREEE (reference sequence). This CDR3 region has 14 residues. The CDR3 loop reads CASSLMSDYNEQFF. For the CDR3, the DNA is TGTGCCAGCAGCTTGATGTCAGATTACAATGAGCAGTTCTTC.

V gene TRBV6-1 combines with J gene TRBJ2-1, with a tentative D call TRBD2 (6 bases). V was shortened by 10 bases and J by 2 bases, with 15 bases between the two germline ends. The CDR3 totals 14 residues. The germline gives CDR1 MNHNS, CDR2 SASEGT. Here the CDR3 reads CAIARDFTYNEQFF. The CDR3 DNA reads as TGTGCCATCGCCCGGGACTTCACCTACAATGAGCAGTTCTTC.

The chain links TRBV7-9 to TRBJ2-7, with D uncertain. Looked up from germline, CDR1 is SEHNR and CDR2 is FQNEAQ (reference sequence). The CDR3 runs to 13 residues. The V end lost 1 base, the J end lost 4 bases, and 8 bases lay between the germline ends. For the CDR3, the DNA is TGTGCCAGCAGCTTAGTTGTCGGGTACGAGCAGTACTTC. Translated, it gives CASSLVVGYEQYF. The whole variable domain, remainder taken from reference TRBV7-9 and TRBJ2-7, is DTGVSQNPRHKITKRGQNVTFRCDPISEHNRLYWYRQTLGQGPEFLTYFQNEAQLEKSRLLSDRFSAERPKGSFSTLEIQRTEQGDSAMYLCASSLVVGYEQYFGPGTRLTVT.

The chain recombines TRBV5-1 with TRBJ2-2; 8 bases match TRBD1. The CDR3 has 17 amino acids. V dropped 3 bases and J dropped 3; count of bases not matched to a gene: 10. The germline CDR1 and CDR2 sequences are SGHRS and YFSETQ. The CDR3 protein is CASSSYSGTGDTGELFF. The CDR3 coding sequence is TGCGCCAGCAGCTCCTACTCCGGGACAGGAGACACCGGGGAGCTGTTTTTT.

The chain recombines TRBV30 with TRBJ1-6, with 9 bases matching TRBD1. J was trimmed by 7 bases and V by 8 bases; bases with no gene match: 12. CDR1 is GTSNPN and CDR2 is SVGIG in the germline V gene (reference sequence). CDR3 length: 15 residues. CDR3 bases: TGTGCCGGCTCATCCGGGACAGGGTTAAATTCACCCCTCCACTTT. This sequence encodes CAGSSGTGLNSPLHF.

This clone has just one count. CDR3 bases: TGTGCCAGCAGTTTACAGGGAGAGACCCAGTACTTC. Its translation is CASSLQGETQYF. The chain joins TRBV27 to TRBJ2-5; D perhaps matches TRBD1 (5 bases). This CDR3 spans 12 amino acids. V lost 2 bases to trimming and J lost 4 bases, with 5 bases between them. Germline V gene sequence: CDR1 MNHEY, CDR2 SMNVEV (reference sequence).

The CDR3 DNA reads TGTGCCAGTAGTATATTTACAATCTCTGGAAACACCATATATTTT. Translating gives CASSIFTISGNTIYF. The chain carries TRBV19 and TRBJ1-3; unclear D gene. Germline-derived CDR1 and CDR2 are LNHDA and SQIVND (reference sequence). The CDR3 spans 15 residues. V shed 2 bases and J shed 0 bases, with 8 bases lying between them.

This clone has only a few counts. This sequence joins TRBV6-1 and TRBJ1-1; 7 bases agree with TRBD1. CDR1 and CDR2 (germline): MNHNS, SASEGT. This CDR3 region has 15 residues. The V segment lost 5 bases and the J segment 2 bases; nucleotides outside the gene matches: 8. The CDR3 nucleotides read TGTGCCAGCAGTACCCTTGGGACAGACAACACTGAAGCTTTCTTT. Translating it yields CASSTLGTDNTEAFF.